The source of this T cell receptor (beta chain) is a study of tumor and adjacent non-tumor tissue in lung cancer. The wider study: Patients were aged roughly 30 to 76, ten or so men and 5 women, stage I to III. Each sample yielded 3.9 million or so productive TCRbeta reads on average.

Whole-study results and caveats: Higher tumor TCR diversity was associated with shorter survival. In normal lung, the top 100 clones were significantly more dominant than in tumor.

Germline V gene lookup returns CDR1 ENHRY and CDR2 SYGVKD. J was trimmed by 4 bases and V by 9 bases; bases with no gene match: 5. The CDR3 loop spans 12 amino acids. Three rounds of nested PCR, following a modified ARM-PCR protocol, produced the TCRbeta library. A single record per CDR3 protein comes from TCRdb applying MiXCR to the multiplex PCR reads. The table lists about 93,000 distinct CDR3 sequences, around 59% of them singletons. With regard to this clonotype: Its antigen is not known. A much bigger clone sits one base away, suggesting this may be a read error.

No cell sorting was done before RNA was extracted from the tissue. The rearrangement links TRBV10-3 to TRBJ1-1; 7 nucleotides line up with TRBD1. Sequencing was carried out using lung tumor tissue. The TCR was taken from a man in his sixties or seventies with non-small cell lung cancer. The DNA for the CDR3 is TGTGCCATAGGACAGGCCGTCACTGAAGCTTTCTTT. Its protein is CAIGQAVTEAFF.